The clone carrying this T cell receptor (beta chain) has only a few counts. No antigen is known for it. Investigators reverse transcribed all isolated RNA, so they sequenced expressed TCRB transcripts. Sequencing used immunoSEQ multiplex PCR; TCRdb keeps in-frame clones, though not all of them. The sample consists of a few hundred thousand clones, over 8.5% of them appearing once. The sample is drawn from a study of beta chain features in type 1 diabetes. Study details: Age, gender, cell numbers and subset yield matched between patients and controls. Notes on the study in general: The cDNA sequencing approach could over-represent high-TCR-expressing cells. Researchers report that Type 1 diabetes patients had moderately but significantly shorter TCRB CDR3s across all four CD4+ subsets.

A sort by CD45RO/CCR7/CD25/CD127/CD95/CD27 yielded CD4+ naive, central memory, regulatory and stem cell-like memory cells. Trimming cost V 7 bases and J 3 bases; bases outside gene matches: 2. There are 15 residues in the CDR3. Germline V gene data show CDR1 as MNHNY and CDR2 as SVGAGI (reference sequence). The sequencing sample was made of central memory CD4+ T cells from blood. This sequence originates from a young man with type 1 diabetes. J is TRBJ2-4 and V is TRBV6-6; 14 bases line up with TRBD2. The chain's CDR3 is CASKGTSGSKNIQYF. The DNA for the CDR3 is TGTGCCAGCAAGGGGACTAGCGGGAGCAAAAACATTCAGTACTTC.